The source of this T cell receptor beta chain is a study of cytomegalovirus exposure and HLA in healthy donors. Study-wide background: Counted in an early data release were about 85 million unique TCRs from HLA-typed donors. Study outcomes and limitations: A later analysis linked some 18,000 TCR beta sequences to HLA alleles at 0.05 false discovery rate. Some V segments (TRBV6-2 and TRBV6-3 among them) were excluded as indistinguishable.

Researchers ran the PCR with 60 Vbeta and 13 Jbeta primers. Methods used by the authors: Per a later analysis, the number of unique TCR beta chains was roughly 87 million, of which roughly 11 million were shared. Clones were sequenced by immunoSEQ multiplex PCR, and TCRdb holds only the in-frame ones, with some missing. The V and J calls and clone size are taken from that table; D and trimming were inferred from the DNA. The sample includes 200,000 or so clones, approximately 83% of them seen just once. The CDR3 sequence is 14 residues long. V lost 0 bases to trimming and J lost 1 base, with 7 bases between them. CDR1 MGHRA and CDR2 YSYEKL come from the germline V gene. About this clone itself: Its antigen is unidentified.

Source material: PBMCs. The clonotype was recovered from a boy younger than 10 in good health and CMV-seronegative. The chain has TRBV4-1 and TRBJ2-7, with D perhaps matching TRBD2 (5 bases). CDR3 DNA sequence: TGCGCCAGCAGCCAAGAATTAGCGTCCTACGAGCAGTACTTC. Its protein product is CASSQELASYEQYF.